Shown below are 22 T cell receptor beta chains from a single sample sequenced in a study of T cells in women clearing cervical HPV infection. Generated by immunoSEQ multiplex PCR, the TCRdb table keeps only in-frame clones and is missing some. The table lists tens of thousands of clones. The sample was blood buffy coat. The receptors were sampled from a woman between 18 and 70 years old with a cervical HPV16 infection that either progressed to CIN3+ or cleared (not recorded which).

Note on this clone: The CDR3 is cut off 3 residues early in the read; its end comes from the germline J gene. The genes are TRBV20-1 and TRBJ2-1, with D possibly matching TRBD2 (7 bases). V was pared by 3 bases and J by 4 bases, with 25 bases between. Germline-derived CDR1 and CDR2 are DFQATT and SNEGSKA (reference sequence). The CDR3 sequence is 18 residues long. CDR3 region: CSARHPGGPKTGYNEQFF. Incomplete CDR3 DNA: TGCAGTGCTAGGCATCCCGGGGGGCCTAAGACCGGGTACAATGAG.

About this clone: Sequence at one end of the junction differs from germline and may be a read error. With the read ending 3 residues before the CDR3 end, the germline J gene is used to fill in that end. V and J are TRBV4-2 and TRBJ2-2, with a weak D call TRBD1 (6 bases). CDR3 length: 17 residues. Germline CDR1 is LGHNA and CDR2 is YNFKEQ. Partial CDR3 DNA: TGCGCCAGCAGCCAAGATCTTTCAGGGGTGGACACCGGGGAG. This sequence encodes CASSQDLSGVDTGE. The CDR3 reads in full as CASSQDLSGVDTGELFF.

As for this clone: The read stops 3 residues short of the end of the CDR3; the missing end is completed from the germline J gene. The rearrangement uses TRBV6-1 and TRBJ1-2, with D perhaps TRBD1 (5 bases). Germline V gene lookup returns CDR1 MNHNS and CDR2 SASEGT. The CDR3 sequence is 15 residues long. Incomplete CDR3 DNA: TGTGCCAGCAGTGAATCACTAGCGGGGGGGTTAGCC. Its translation is CASSESLAGGLA. The complete CDR3 reads CASSESLAGGLAYTF.

About this clone itself: The DNA ends 3 residues before the CDR3 does, and the rest of the CDR3 is filled in from the germline J gene. The J gene is TRBJ2-4, the V gene TRBV29-1, with D possibly matching TRBD1 (5 bases). The V gene's germline CDR1 is SQVTM and CDR2 ANQGSEA. CDR3 length: 13 residues. The CDR3 spells CSVGGSGLYGQYF. CDR3 bases read: TGCAGCGTTGGAGGATCAGGGCTCTATGGT.

About this clone itself: The read ends 3 residues shy of where the CDR3 ends; the end is completed using the germline J gene. This chain joins TRBV25-1 and TRBJ2-3, with D perhaps matching TRBD1 (5 bases). The germline CDR1 and CDR2 sequences are MGHDK and SYGVNS. V was pared by 3 bases and J by 6 bases, with 22 bases between. There are 17 residues in the CDR3. The CDR3 DNA, read in part, is TGTGCCAGCAGTGACCCAACGGTAGTAGGGGCACGCGATACG. As protein: CASSDPTVVGARDT. The CDR3, in full, reads CASSDPTVVGARDTQYF.

On this clone: Read sequence stops 3 residues before the CDR3 end, and the germline J gene provides the missing end. The rearrangement uses TRBV5-6 and TRBJ2-3, with 9 bases fitting TRBD2. Germline V lookup: CDR1 SGHDT, CDR2 YYEEEE. The CDR3 extends over 15 amino acids. V shed 4 bases and J 5 bases; nucleotides not matched to a gene: 8. This chain's CDR3 is CASSAGLASLDTQYF. The CDR3 bases that were read are TGTGCCAGCAGCGCCGGACTAGCGTCGTTAGATACG.

For this clone: The missing CDR3 end, 3 residues past where the read stops, is filled in from the germline J gene. The chain combines TRBV19 with TRBJ1-2, with a possible D match to TRBD1 (6 bases). Per the germline V gene, CDR1 is LNHDA and CDR2 is SQIVND (reference sequence). CDR3 length: 14 residues. The V end lost 3 bases, the J end lost 3 bases, and 11 bases lay between the germline ends. CDR3 bases read: TGTGCCAGTAGTATCGGTCCAGGGGACTATGGC. It translates to CASSIGPGDYG. In full, the CDR3 reads CASSIGPGDYGYTF.

Note on this clone: Coverage ceases 3 residues before the CDR3 finishes, and the germline J gene fills in the end. V usage is TRBV6-1 and J usage is TRBJ1-1, with D possibly TRBD1 on 6 matching bases. The length of the CDR3 is 14 residues. Germline loops: CDR1 MNHNS, CDR2 SASEGT. V gave up 4 bases and J gave up 0 bases, with 9 bases separating them. Incomplete CDR3 DNA: TGTGCCAGCAGTGGGACAGAGATGAACACTGAA. Translating gives CASSGTEMNTE. The whole CDR3 region reads CASSGTEMNTEAFF.

Concerning this clone: Sequencing ends 3 residues short of the CDR3 end; the germline J gene provides the rest. The V gene is TRBV19, the J gene TRBJ2-6, with TRBD1 matching over 7 bases. V was clipped by 0 bases and J by 1 base; unmatched bases: 12. Germline lookup yields CDR1 LNHDA and CDR2 SQIVND (reference sequence). The CDR3 contains 20 residues. The sequenced part of the CDR3 DNA is TGTGCCAGTAGTATAGATGGCCCGACAGGGTATTGGTCTGGGGCCAACGTC. Residues: CASSIDGPTGYWSGANV. The complete CDR3 sequence is CASSIDGPTGYWSGANVLTF.

On this clone itself: The read falls 3 residues short of the CDR3 end, and the missing part is taken from the germline J gene. This chain connects TRBV7-2 to TRBJ2-3; TRBD1 might be the D (5 bases). Per germline, CDR1 SGHTA and CDR2 FQGNSA. CDR3 length equals 14 residues. The CDR3 spells CASSLGPGLETQYF. CDR3 bases read: TGTGCCAGCAGCTTAGGTCCAGGGTTGGAGACG.

Of note for this clone: The observed sequence ends 3 residues before the CDR3 terminus, with the missing tail filled in from the germline J gene. The genes are TRBV28 and TRBJ1-1, with a possible D match to TRBD1 (5 bases). Trimming took off 7 bases at V and 4 bases at J, with 16 bases between the two ends. Germline V gene data show CDR1 as MDHEN and CDR2 as SYDVKM. The CDR3 has 14 residues. CDR3 DNA, as far as it was read: TGTGCCAGCATACCGCTAGGGAGGGGCACTGAA. This encodes CASIPLGRGTE. In full, the CDR3 is CASIPLGRGTEAFF.

About this clone: With the read ending 3 residues before the CDR3 end, the germline J gene is used to fill in that end. The chain joins TRBV5-1 to TRBJ2-2; a weak D match, TRBD1 (6 bases). This CDR3 comprises 14 residues. The ends were cut back, 0 bases at V and 7 bases at J, with 10 bases in the middle. Germline lookup yields CDR1 SGHRS and CDR2 YFSETQ. The CDR3 region is CASSLGGPNGELFF. The CDR3 bases that were read are TGCGCCAGCAGCTTGGGGGGGCCGAACGGGGAG.

Comment on this clone: The CDR3 is cut off 3 residues early in the read; its end comes from the germline J gene. This rearrangement joins TRBV29-1 to TRBJ2-1, with 7 positions matching TRBD2. The ends lost 7 bases at V and 7 bases at J; junction bases unmatched: 7. Germline values: CDR1 SQVTM, CDR2 ANQGSEA. The CDR3 is made up of 12 amino acids. CDR3 in amino acids: CSAAREGNEQFF. CDR3 DNA, as far as it was read: TGCAGCGCCGCCAGGGAGGGGAATGAG.

Turning to this clone: Sequencing ends 3 residues short of the CDR3 end; the germline J gene provides the rest. The chain is built from TRBV20-1 and TRBJ2-1; 7 nucleotides align to TRBD2. Trimming removed 2 bases from V and 0 bases from J; junction bases left unmatched: 7. CDR1 and CDR2 (germline): DFQATT, SNEGSKA (reference sequence). This CDR3 region has 16 residues. The CDR3 bases that were read are TGCAGTGCTAGAATAGCGGGTCTCAGCTCCTACAATGAG. Translated, it gives CSARIAGLSSYNE. The full CDR3 is CSARIAGLSSYNEQFF.

On this clone itself: The read halts 3 residues ahead of the CDR3 end, with the missing end drawn from the germline J gene. The chain is built from TRBV5-1 and TRBJ1-1; D gene ambiguous. Germline CDR1 SGHRS, CDR2 YFSETQ. This CDR3 is 14 amino acids long. V lost 1 base and J lost 4, with 11 bases in between. CDR3 DNA, as far as it was read: TGCGCCAGCAGCTTGTTCAACAGCCTCACTGAA. It is translated as CASSLFNSLTE. In full, the CDR3 reads CASSLFNSLTEAFF.

On this clone: The CDR3 end is not reached by the read, which stops 3 residues before it; the germline J gene fills it in. The J gene is TRBJ1-1, the V gene TRBV2; D is undetermined. V shed 5 bases and J shed 3 bases, with 10 bases lying between them. The V gene's germline CDR1 is SNHLY and CDR2 FYNNEI. The CDR3 is made up of 13 amino acids. The CDR3 is CASSTLRDTEAFF. CDR3 DNA (partial): TGTGCCAGCAGTACCCTCCGGGACACTGAA.

As for this clone: One end of the junction does not line up with germline, which may come from a read error. The read stops 3 residues short of the end of the CDR3; the missing end is completed from the germline J gene. The same CDR3 also results from other DNA sequences found in this sample. The rearrangement joins TRBV4-2 to TRBJ1-4, with 8 bases fitting TRBD1. Germline values: CDR1 LGHNA, CDR2 YNFKEQ. This CDR3 spans 17 amino acids. The CDR3 region is CASSQDRLTGDGVKLFF. CDR3 bases read: TGCGCCAGCAGCCAAGATCGTTTGACAGGGGACGGTGTAAAA.

Of note for this clone: Coverage ceases 3 residues before the CDR3 finishes, and the germline J gene fills in the end. The rearrangement joins TRBV5-6 to TRBJ2-5; 7 bases line up with TRBD1. CDR1 is SGHDT and CDR2 is YYEEEE in the germline V gene. The CDR3 is made up of 15 amino acids. The J segment lost 5 bases and the V segment lost 0 bases, leaving 7 bases of the junction unmatched. CDR3 residues: CASSLGTGLGETQYF. The DNA read from the CDR3 is TGTGCCAGCAGCTTGGGGACAGGCTTGGGTGAGACC.

CDR3 loop: CAWSVQGMYGYTF. Partial CDR3 DNA: TGTGCCTGGAGTGTACAGGGGATGTATGGC. The chain carries TRBV30 and TRBJ1-2, with 7 nucleotides matching TRBD1. The CDR3 goes on 3 residues after the read ends, and that part is filled in from the germline J gene. There are 13 residues in the CDR3. The V gene end was trimmed by 0 bases and the J gene end by 5 bases; junction bases not matched to a gene: 3. CDR1 and CDR2 from the germline V gene are GTSNPN and SVGIG (reference sequence).

Details on this clone: The read stops 3 residues short of the end of the CDR3; the missing end is completed from the germline J gene. The rearrangement links TRBV28 to TRBJ2-3, with D possibly being TRBD2 (6 bases). V was pared by 5 bases and J by 2 bases, with 14 bases between. Germline CDR1 is MDHEN and CDR2 is SYDVKM. The CDR3 spans 15 residues. CDR3 bases read: TGTGCCAGCAGTCCTCAGGCGGGGTCCACAGATACG. Encoded protein: CASSPQAGSTDT. The complete CDR3 sequence is CASSPQAGSTDTQYF.

As concerns this clone: The read gets to within 3 residues of the CDR3 end, and the germline J gene fills in the rest. The chain couples TRBV20-1 to TRBJ2-1, with no clear D. The V gene lost 0 bases and the J gene lost 8 bases, with 8 bases spanning the gap. The CDR3 is made up of 12 amino acids. Per the germline V gene, CDR1 is DFQATT and CDR2 is SNEGSKA (reference sequence). CDR3 sequence reads: CSARDDGHEQFF. The sequenced CDR3 bases are TGCAGTGCTAGAGATGATGGCCATGAG.

As concerns this clone: The read halts 3 residues ahead of the CDR3 end, with the missing end drawn from the germline J gene. This specimen includes other DNA sequences encoding the same CDR3. The V and J genes are TRBV18 and TRBJ2-3, with 7 bases lining up with TRBD1. There are 18 residues in the CDR3. The germline CDR1 and CDR2 sequences are KGHSH and LQKENI. The CDR3 reads CASSPPYLNRDSQETQYF. The covered CDR3 bases are TGTGCCAGCTCCCCCCCCTACCTGAACCGGGACAGCCAAGAGACG.